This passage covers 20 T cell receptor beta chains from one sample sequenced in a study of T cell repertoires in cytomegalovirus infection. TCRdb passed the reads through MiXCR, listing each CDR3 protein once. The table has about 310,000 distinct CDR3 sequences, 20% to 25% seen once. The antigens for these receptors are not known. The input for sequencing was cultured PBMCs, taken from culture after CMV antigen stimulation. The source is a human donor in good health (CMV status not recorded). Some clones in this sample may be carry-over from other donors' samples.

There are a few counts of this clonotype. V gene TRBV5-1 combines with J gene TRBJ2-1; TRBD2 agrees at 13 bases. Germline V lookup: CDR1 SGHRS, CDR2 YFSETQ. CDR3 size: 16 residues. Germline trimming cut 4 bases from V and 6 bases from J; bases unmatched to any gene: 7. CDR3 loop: CASSQRTSGSLNEQFF. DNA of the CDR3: TGCGCCAGCAGCCAGAGGACTAGCGGGAGTCTCAATGAGCAGTTCTTC.

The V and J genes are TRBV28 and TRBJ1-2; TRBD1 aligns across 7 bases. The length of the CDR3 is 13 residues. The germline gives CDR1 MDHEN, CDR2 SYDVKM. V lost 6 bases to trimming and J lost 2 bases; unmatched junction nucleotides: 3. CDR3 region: CASRGQANYGYTF. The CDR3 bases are TGTGCCAGCAGAGGACAGGCGAACTATGGCTACACCTTC.

Here the CDR3 reads CASSHPGLAGGDEQFF. In DNA, the CDR3 is TGTGCCAGCAGCCACCCCGGACTAGCGGGAGGCGATGAGCAGTTCTTC. The rearrangement joins TRBV6-1 to TRBJ2-1; 14 nucleotides agree with TRBD2. Germline-derived CDR1 and CDR2 are MNHNS and SASEGT. V lost 6 bases, J lost 8 bases, and 9 bases stayed unmatched. CDR3 length: 16 residues.

CDR3 coding DNA: TGTGCCATCACCTCCCTGCGGGGGACTAGCGGGAGAGATGAGCAGTTCTTC. Its protein is CAITSLRGTSGRDEQFF. The chain joins TRBV10-3 to TRBJ2-1, with 14 bases that match TRBD2. Germline trimming cut 7 bases from V and 8 bases from J; bases unmatched to any gene: 13. The CDR3 contains 17 residues. CDR1 is ENHRY, CDR2 SYGVKD, per germline.

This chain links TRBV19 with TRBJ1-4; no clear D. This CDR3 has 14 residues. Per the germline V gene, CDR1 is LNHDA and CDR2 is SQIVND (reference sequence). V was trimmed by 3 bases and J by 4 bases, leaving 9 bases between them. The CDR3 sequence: CASSMAGFNEKLFF. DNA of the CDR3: TGTGCCAGTAGTATGGCGGGGTTTAATGAAAAACTGTTTTTT.

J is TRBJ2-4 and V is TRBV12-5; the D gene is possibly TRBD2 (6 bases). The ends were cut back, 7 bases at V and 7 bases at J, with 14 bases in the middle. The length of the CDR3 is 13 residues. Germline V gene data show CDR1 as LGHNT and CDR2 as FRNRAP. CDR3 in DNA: TGTGCTAGTGCCCCTGGGGGGAGTAACATTCAGTACTTC. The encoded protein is CASAPGGSNIQYF.

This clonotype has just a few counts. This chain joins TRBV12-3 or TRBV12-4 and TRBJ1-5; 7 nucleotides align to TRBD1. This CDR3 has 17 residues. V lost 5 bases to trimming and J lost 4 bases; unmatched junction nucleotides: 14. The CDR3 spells CASSHPGGGGGNQPQHF. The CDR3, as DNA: TGTGCCAGCAGTCACCCCGGAGGAGGGGGCGGTAATCAGCCCCAGCATTTT.

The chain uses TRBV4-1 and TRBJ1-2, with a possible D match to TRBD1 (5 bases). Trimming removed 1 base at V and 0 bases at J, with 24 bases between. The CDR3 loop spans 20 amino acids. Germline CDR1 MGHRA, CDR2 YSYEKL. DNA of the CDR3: TGCGCCAGCAGCCAAGTCTCCCCCGGGGGAGGAACCCTTACTAACTATGGCTACACCTTC. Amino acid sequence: CASSQVSPGGGTLTNYGYTF.

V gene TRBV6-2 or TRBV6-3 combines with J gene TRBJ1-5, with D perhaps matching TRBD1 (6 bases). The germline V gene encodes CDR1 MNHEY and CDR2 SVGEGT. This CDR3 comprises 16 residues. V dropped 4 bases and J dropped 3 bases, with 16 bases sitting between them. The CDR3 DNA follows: TGTGCCAGCAGTTCGAAGACCGGGACATTCAATCAGCCCCAGCATTTT. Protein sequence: CASSSKTGTFNQPQHF.

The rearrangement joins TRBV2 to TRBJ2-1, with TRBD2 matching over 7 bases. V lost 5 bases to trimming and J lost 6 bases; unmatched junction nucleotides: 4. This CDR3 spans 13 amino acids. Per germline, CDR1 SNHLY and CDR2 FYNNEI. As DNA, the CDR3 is TGTGCCAGCAGTCTTCGACTAGCCAATGAGCAGTTCTTC. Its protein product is CASSLRLANEQFF.

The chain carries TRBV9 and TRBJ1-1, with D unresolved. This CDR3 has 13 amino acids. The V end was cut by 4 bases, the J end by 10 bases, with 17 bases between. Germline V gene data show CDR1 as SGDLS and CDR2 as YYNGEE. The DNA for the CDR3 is TGTGCCAGCAGCCCCCAGCCCCTCCGTCCAGCTTTCTTT. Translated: CASSPQPLRPAFF.

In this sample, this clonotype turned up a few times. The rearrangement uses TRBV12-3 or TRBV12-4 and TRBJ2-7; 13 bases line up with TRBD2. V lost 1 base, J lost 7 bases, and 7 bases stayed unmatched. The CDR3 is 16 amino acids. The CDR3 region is CASSLVWTSGSGEQYF. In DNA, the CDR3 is TGTGCCAGCAGTTTAGTTTGGACTAGCGGGAGTGGTGAGCAGTACTTC.

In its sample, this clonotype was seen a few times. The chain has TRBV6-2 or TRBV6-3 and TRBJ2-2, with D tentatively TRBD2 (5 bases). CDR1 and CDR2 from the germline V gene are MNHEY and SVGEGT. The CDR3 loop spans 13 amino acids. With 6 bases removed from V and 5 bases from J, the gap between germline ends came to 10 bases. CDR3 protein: CASRTRKTGELFF. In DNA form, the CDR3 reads TGTGCCAGCAGAACTAGGAAAACCGGGGAGCTGTTTTTT.

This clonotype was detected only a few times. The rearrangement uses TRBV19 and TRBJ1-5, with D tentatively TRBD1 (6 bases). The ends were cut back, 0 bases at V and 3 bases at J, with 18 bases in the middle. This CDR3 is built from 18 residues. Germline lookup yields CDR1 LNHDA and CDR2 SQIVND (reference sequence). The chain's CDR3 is CASSIDRYKTGLNQPQHF. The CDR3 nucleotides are TGTGCCAGTAGTATAGATCGGTATAAGACAGGCCTCAATCAGCCCCAGCATTTT. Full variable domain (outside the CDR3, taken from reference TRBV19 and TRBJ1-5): DGGITQSPKYLFRKEGQNVTLSCEQNLNHDAMYWYRQDPGQGLRLIYYSQIVNDFQKGDIAEGYSVSREKKESFPLTVTSAQKNPTAFYLCASSIDRYKTGLNQPQHFGDGTRLSIL.

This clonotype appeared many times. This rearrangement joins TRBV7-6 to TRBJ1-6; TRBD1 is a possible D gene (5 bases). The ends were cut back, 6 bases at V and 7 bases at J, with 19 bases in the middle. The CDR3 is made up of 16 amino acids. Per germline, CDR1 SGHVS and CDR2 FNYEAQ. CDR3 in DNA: TGTGCCAGCAGTCCTGGGTTGGGGACGGCAAATTCACCCCTCCACTTT. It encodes CASSPGLGTANSPLHF.

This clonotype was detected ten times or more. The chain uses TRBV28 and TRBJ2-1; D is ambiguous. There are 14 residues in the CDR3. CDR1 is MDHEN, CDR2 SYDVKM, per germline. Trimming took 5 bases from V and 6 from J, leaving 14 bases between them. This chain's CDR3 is CASSRARESNEQFF. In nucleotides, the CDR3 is TGTGCCAGCAGTCGGGCCCGAGAGAGCAATGAGCAGTTCTTC.

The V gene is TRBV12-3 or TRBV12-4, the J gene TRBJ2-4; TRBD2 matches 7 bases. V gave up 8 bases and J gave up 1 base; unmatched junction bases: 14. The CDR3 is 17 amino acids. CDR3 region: CASPLAAFRSAKNIQYF. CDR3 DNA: TGTGCCAGCCCGCTAGCGGCCTTTCGATCGGCCAAAAACATTCAGTACTTC.

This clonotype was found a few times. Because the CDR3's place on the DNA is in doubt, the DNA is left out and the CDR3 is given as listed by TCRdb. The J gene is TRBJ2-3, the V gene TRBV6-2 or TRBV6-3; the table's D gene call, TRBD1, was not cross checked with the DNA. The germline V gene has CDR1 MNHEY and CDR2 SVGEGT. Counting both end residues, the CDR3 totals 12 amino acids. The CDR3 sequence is CASSSSGPTQYF.

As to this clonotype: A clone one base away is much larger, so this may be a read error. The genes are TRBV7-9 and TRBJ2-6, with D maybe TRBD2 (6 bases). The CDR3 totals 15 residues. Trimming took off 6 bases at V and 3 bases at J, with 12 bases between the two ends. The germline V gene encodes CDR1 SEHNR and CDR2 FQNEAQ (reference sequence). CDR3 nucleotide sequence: TGTGCCAGCAGACGGGACTGCAATGGGGCCAACGTCCTGACTTTC. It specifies CASRRDCNGANVLTF. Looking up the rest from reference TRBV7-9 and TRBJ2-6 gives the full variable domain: DTGVSQNPRHKITKRGQNVTFRCDPISEHNRLYWYRQTLGQGPEFLTYFQNEAQLEKSRLLSDRFSAERPKGSFSTLEIQRTEQGDSAMYLCASRRDCNGANVLTFGAGSRLTVL.

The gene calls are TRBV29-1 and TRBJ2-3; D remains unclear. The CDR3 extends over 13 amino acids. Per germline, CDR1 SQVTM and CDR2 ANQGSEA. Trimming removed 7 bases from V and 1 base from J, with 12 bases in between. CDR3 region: CSAGPRGTDTQYF. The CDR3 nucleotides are TGCAGCGCGGGCCCTAGGGGCACAGATACGCAGTATTTT.